This TCR beta chain was recorded in a study of T-cell reconstitution after alpha-beta-depleted transplantation in children. This clonotype was recorded at least ten times. Unique molecular identifiers were used to barcode this TCRbeta library. TCRdb fed the PCR reads into MiXCR, producing one record per CDR3 protein. The sample lists under 250,000 distinct CDR3 sequences, 6.6% seen once, with 5.5% in the top ten. With 2 bases removed from V and 4 bases from J, the gap between germline ends came to 25 bases. The V gene's germline CDR1 is GTSNPN and CDR2 SVGIG (reference sequence). The CDR3 runs to 18 residues.

This TCR was recovered from a boy younger than 10 with acute lymphoblastic leukemia, due to receive a stem cell transplant. This rearrangement joins TRBV30 to TRBJ2-3; a possible D gene is TRBD2 (5 bases). This material consisted of PBMCs, taken before TCRalphabeta/CD19-depleted stem cell transplant. CDR3 sequence: CAWSSRVITPSRPDTQYF. Here the CDR3 DNA reads TGTGCCTGGAGTTCGAGGGTGATTACCCCGTCCCGGCCAGATACGCAGTATTTT.